This TCR beta chain comes out of a study of T-cell reconstitution after alpha-beta-depleted transplantation in children. The study's findings and limits: T-cell numbers and diversity one year post-transplant derived largely from freshly generated T cells.

It was with unique molecular identifiers that the TCRbeta library was prepared. TCRdb processed the PCR reads anew with MiXCR; each CDR3 protein has one entry. Of around 580,000 distinct CDR3 sequences in the sample, 23% were seen once. Remarks on this clonotype: What it binds is not known.

The specimen was PBMCs, mostly from graft donor cells, collected 360 days after TCRalphabeta/CD19-depleted stem cell transplant. The receptor comes from a boy under two years old who had a stem cell transplant for acute myeloid leukemia, so the T cells may come from the graft donor.

The CDR3 loop reads CATSDLGTGGYNEQFF. CDR3 coding DNA: TGTGCCACCAGTGATTTGGGGACAGGGGGCTACAATGAGCAGTTCTTC. V usage is TRBV24-1 and J usage is TRBJ2-1; 11 bases match TRBD1. Germline V gene lookup returns CDR1 KGHDR and CDR2 SFDVKD. The CDR3 extends over 16 amino acids. J gave up 3 bases and V 0 bases, and 0 bases lay outside the gene matches.